These 24 T cell receptor beta chains share one sample of origin, sequenced in a study of cytomegalovirus exposure and HLA in healthy donors. Vbeta (60) and Jbeta (13) primers were used in the PCR. Clones were sequenced by immunoSEQ multiplex PCR, and TCRdb holds only the in-frame ones, with some missing. Of roughly 230,000 clones listed, just under 80% are singletons. The specimen sequenced was PBMCs. The receptors derive from a boy younger than 18 in good health and CMV-seronegative.

The chain carries TRBV30 and TRBJ2-7, with 12 bases identical to TRBD1. This CDR3 has 14 residues. V was clipped by 3 bases and J by 2 bases; unmatched bases: 2. CDR1 and CDR2 (germline): GTSNPN, SVGIG (reference sequence). The CDR3 DNA reads TGTGCCTGGAGGAGGGACAGGGGGCCCTACGAGCAGTACTTC. This encodes CAWRRDRGPYEQYF.

The chain uses TRBV5-4 and TRBJ2-5, with 12 positions matching TRBD1. V shed 4 bases, J shed 4 bases, and the junction held 5 bases outside the gene matches. Germline CDR1 SGHNT, CDR2 YYREEE (reference sequence). This CDR3 comprises 15 residues. Here the CDR3 DNA reads TGTGCCAGCAGCCTGCGGGACAGGGGGCGAGAGACCCAGTACTTC. Encoded protein: CASSLRDRGRETQYF.

The chain joins TRBV7-8 to TRBJ2-2; the D is unclear. Germline lookup yields CDR1 SGHVS and CDR2 FQNEAQ. This CDR3 spans 13 amino acids. The V end was cut by 4 bases, the J end by 4 bases, with 7 bases between. In DNA, the CDR3 is TGTGCCAGCAGCTCGAAGAGCACCGGGGAGCTGTTTTTT. Amino acid sequence: CASSSKSTGELFF.

Concerning this clone itself: At the DNA level, this CDR3 is encoded by other sequences in the same sample as well. CDR3 coding DNA: TGTGCCAGCAGTTACCGGGGGTGGGAGACCCAGTACTTC. This translates into CASSYRGWETQYF. The chain joins TRBV6-5 to TRBJ2-5; tentative D call: TRBD2 (6 bases). This CDR3 spans 13 amino acids. V lost 2 bases and J 5 bases, leaving 9 bases between the germline ends. The germline CDR1 and CDR2 sequences are MNHEY and SVGAGI.

V is TRBV5-4 and J is TRBJ2-5; the match to TRBD1 covers 9 bases. The CDR3 totals 16 residues. Germline CDR1 and CDR2: SGHNT and YYREEE (reference sequence). Germline trimming cut 5 bases from V and 4 bases from J; bases unmatched to any gene: 12. Here the CDR3 DNA reads TGTGCCAGCAGTCTATCTGAGAGGACAGGGGTAGAGACCCAGTACTTC. Translation: CASSLSERTGVETQYF.

The chain uses TRBV7-9 and TRBJ1-2, with TRBD1 matching 7 bases. The CDR3 is made up of 14 amino acids. After removal of 4 bases from V and 4 bases from J, the junction contained 6 bases not matched to a gene. The germline V gene encodes CDR1 SEHNR and CDR2 FQNEAQ (reference sequence). CDR3 loop: CASSYGTEIYGYTF. The CDR3 DNA follows: TGTGCCAGCAGCTACGGGACAGAGATCTATGGCTACACCTTC. The full variable domain, with the rest looked up from reference TRBV7-9 and TRBJ1-2, is DTGVSQNPRHKITKRGQNVTFRCDPISEHNRLYWYRQTLGQGPEFLTYFQNEAQLEKSRLLSDRFSAERPKGSFSTLEIQRTEQGDSAMYLCASSYGTEIYGYTFGSGTRLTVV.

This chain links TRBV27 with TRBJ2-7, with D hard to call. Trimming pared 1 base from V and 5 bases from J, leaving 15 bases between. This CDR3 has 15 residues. Germline V gene data show CDR1 as MNHEY and CDR2 as SMNVEV (reference sequence). The CDR3 DNA reads as TGTGCCAGCAGTTTATACCTCTCACTTGCCCACGAGCAGTACTTC. This codes for CASSLYLSLAHEQYF.

The V call is TRBV9, the J call TRBJ1-2, with D possibly matching TRBD1 (5 bases). Germline assignment: CDR1 SGDLS and CDR2 YYNGEE. The length of the CDR3 is 15 residues. Deletions cut 0 bases from V and 2 bases from J, with 11 bases between. CDR3 protein: CASSVAIDRNYGYTF. Here the CDR3 DNA reads TGTGCCAGCAGCGTAGCGATAGACAGAAACTATGGCTACACCTTC.

CDR3 DNA sequence: TGTGCCAGCAGTTATAGCGGGGGGCCCAGGGAGACCCAGTACTTC. It encodes CASSYSGGPRETQYF. The genes are TRBV6-6 and TRBJ2-5; 10 nucleotides align to TRBD2. Germline CDR1 reads MNHNY; CDR2 reads SVGAGI (reference sequence). Germline trimming cut 3 bases from V and 5 bases from J; bases unmatched to any gene: 6. This CDR3 has 15 amino acids.

This clone has a handful of counts. The CDR3 DNA reads TGTGCCACCAGCGGGCCTTATTTGACAGAGACCAACACCGGGGAGCTGTTTTTT. As protein: CATSGPYLTETNTGELFF. V gene TRBV15 combines with J gene TRBJ2-2; D perhaps matches TRBD1 (5 bases). CDR3 length: 18 amino acids. In germline, CDR1 is LNHNV, CDR2 YYDKDF (reference sequence). Trimming removed 5 bases from V and 2 bases from J, with 21 bases in between.

Details on this clone: Relative to the germline gene, one junction end is altered; a read error may explain this. The chain has TRBV7-8 and TRBJ1-2, with D perhaps matching TRBD1 (5 bases). Germline V gene data show CDR1 as SGHVS and CDR2 as FQNEAQ. CDR3 length equals 15 residues. CDR3 amino acids: CASTLGAGLMDGYTF. Here the CDR3 DNA reads TGTGCCAGCACCTTAGGGGCGGGGTTGATGGATGGCTACACCTTC.

The chain uses TRBV9 and TRBJ2-5, with D hard to call. The assigned J gene may be wrong: the sequence end matches TRBJ2-7 better. The V gene's germline CDR1 is SGDLS and CDR2 YYNGEE. This CDR3 comprises 14 residues. The chain's CDR3 is CASSAGTRGYEQYF. The CDR3 DNA is TGTGCCAGCAGCGCGGGTACCCGCGGCTACGAGCAGTACTTC.

The chain has TRBV25-1 and TRBJ2-2; D unclear. The CDR3 runs 13 residues. V was clipped by 1 base and J by 6 bases, with 6 bases between them. Per the germline V gene, CDR1 is MGHDK and CDR2 is SYGVNS. The CDR3 loop reads CASSEFSAGELFF. DNA for the CDR3: TGTGCCAGCAGTGAATTCAGCGCCGGGGAGCTGTTTTTT.

This clone was counted only a few times. This rearrangement joins TRBV6-6 to TRBJ2-1; perhaps TRBD2 as D (6 bases). V was cut by 5 bases and J by 6 bases, with 14 bases left in between. The germline gives CDR1 MNHNY, CDR2 SVGAGI (reference sequence). This CDR3 spans 14 amino acids. The CDR3 loop reads CASSPATRFNEQFF. The CDR3 bases are TGTGCCAGCAGTCCCGCGACTAGATTCAATGAGCAGTTCTTC.

The chain links TRBV9 to TRBJ1-2, with TRBD1 matching 8 bases. CDR1 and CDR2 (germline): SGDLS, YYNGEE. The junction had 12 bases not matched to a gene; V was cut back by 4 bases and J by 7 bases. This CDR3 has 15 amino acids. CDR3 bases: TGTGCCAGCAGCCGGACTCTGGACAGGGACAGTGGCTACACCTTC. Translating gives CASSRTLDRDSGYTF.

As concerns this clone: The junction differs from germline at one of its ends, possibly a read error. The V and J genes are TRBV7-6 and TRBJ2-7; 9 positions agree with TRBD2. This CDR3 is built from 13 residues. Per germline, CDR1 SGHVS and CDR2 FNYEAQ. In DNA form, the CDR3 reads TGTGCCAGCAGCCTAGCGGGACTGGGCGAGCAGTACTTC. Translation: CASSLAGLGEQYF.

This clone has just one count. At the DNA level, this CDR3 is encoded by other sequences in the same sample as well. The V gene is TRBV9, the J gene TRBJ1-2, with D possibly being TRBD1 (5 bases). CDR1 is SGDLS, CDR2 YYNGEE, per germline. The CDR3 runs 14 residues. V shed 0 bases and J shed 2 bases, with 8 bases lying between them. CDR3 loop: CASSVATGNYGYTF. As DNA, the CDR3 is TGTGCCAGCAGCGTAGCTACAGGCAACTATGGCTACACCTTC.

This chain joins TRBV6-1 and TRBJ2-5; 11 bases agree with TRBD2. The end of the DNA aligns better with TRBJ2-7, so the J call may be wrong. Germline V CDR1 and CDR2: MNHNS, SASEGT. The CDR3 totals 16 residues. The CDR3 loop reads CASSGGLSGGADEQYF. Written as DNA, the CDR3 is TGTGCCAGCAGTGGGGGCCTTAGCGGGGGGGCCGACGAGCAGTACTTC.

The rearrangement links TRBV27 to TRBJ2-2; weak D call: TRBD1 (5 bases). With 5 bases removed from V and 1 base from J, the gap between germline ends came to 17 bases. The CDR3 totals 17 residues. Per germline, CDR1 MNHEY and CDR2 SMNVEV (reference sequence). The CDR3 nucleotides read TGTGCCAGCAGTCCGACCCGACAGATGGGGAACACCGGGGAGCTGTTTTTT. Translation gives CASSPTRQMGNTGELFF.

The V call is TRBV27, the J call TRBJ2-1; 8 bases are a match to TRBD2. CDR3 length: 16 amino acids. CDR1 MNHEY and CDR2 SMNVEV come from the germline V gene (reference sequence). V shed 0 bases and J 12 bases; nucleotides not matched to a gene: 13. CDR3 DNA: TGTGCCAGCAGTTTATCTTTCCTAGCGGGCGGCGGGGGGCAGTTCTTC. This gives the protein CASSLSFLAGGGGQFF.

J is TRBJ2-7 and V is TRBV2; D is uncertain. The germline V and J ends were trimmed by 3 bases and 5 bases, with 11 bases remaining between them. The CDR3 spans 13 residues. The germline CDR1 and CDR2 sequences are SNHLY and FYNNEI. The CDR3 is CASSDEAANEQYF. The CDR3 bases are TGTGCCAGCAGTGATGAGGCAGCCAACGAGCAGTACTTC.

This CDR3 reads CASSVVGLGQTGELFF. In DNA form, the CDR3 reads TGTGCCAGCAGCGTAGTAGGACTAGGGCAAACCGGGGAGCTGTTTTTT. V gene TRBV9 combines with J gene TRBJ2-2, with 7 positions matching TRBD2. Germline-derived CDR1 and CDR2 are SGDLS and YYNGEE. Losses at the gene ends were 0 bases for V and 5 bases for J; bases not matched to a gene: 7. The length of the CDR3 is 16 residues.

This clone appeared a few times. The rearrangement links TRBV6-5 to TRBJ2-7; D is unresolved. V gave up 4 bases and J gave up 7 bases, with 17 bases separating them. The CDR3 has 14 amino acids. CDR1 and CDR2 (germline): MNHEY, SVGAGI. CDR3 sequence reads: CASSFNLESFEQYF. The CDR3, as DNA: TGTGCCAGCAGTTTCAATCTAGAGTCATTTGAGCAGTACTTC.

This chain joins TRBV9 and TRBJ2-1; 11 nucleotides align to TRBD2. The V segment lost 3 bases and the J segment 4 bases; nucleotides outside the gene matches: 12. CDR1 is SGDLS, CDR2 YYNGEE, per germline. The CDR3 sequence is 18 residues long. The CDR3 DNA reads as TGTGCCAGCAGCGAGACAGCAGCCGGGACTAGCGGATACAATGAGCAGTTCTTC. This translates into CASSETAAGTSGYNEQFF.